This record looks at one TCR beta chain sequence and its context. The antigen it recognizes is unknown. The junction does not match germline at one end; this may be a read error. This specimen belongs to a study of blood T cells in healthy people across ages (dated by TCRdb to about 2015). Broadly, across the study: Template switching captured roughly one uniquely barcoded TCR beta cDNA molecule per two T cells in model experiments. To avoid experimental bias, donors of different ages were randomly spread across the sequencing lanes. Two additional independent replicas of 1 million unique cDNA reads from the same blood draw were analyzed for two donors (one aged 18 to 30 and one aged 80 or older). The study measured age-related changes in TCR beta repertoire diversity using deep sequencing normalized with unique cDNA molecular identifiers. Donors were grouped into four age groups: young (average approximately 16 years), middle-aged (39), aged (around 60) and long-lived (just over 80).

The protocol used for the library was 5' RACE. The data were produced on an Illumina HiSeq 2500. A second PCR of roughly 7 to 11 cycles was performed with a sample-barcoded 5' primer and a J-beta primer mix. A unique molecular identifier was introduced onto each TCR beta cDNA molecule by a template-switch 5' adaptor carrying 12 random nucleotides. Each sample yielded at least 2.5 million CDR3-containing paired-end reads. All of the RNA was converted into first-strand cDNA using the Mint cDNA synthesis kit, with a TRBC-specific oligonucleotide serving as the primer. Following uracil-DNA glycosylase treatment, all cDNA underwent a first 18-cycle PCR with the universal primers M1SS and BC2_uni_R. The paper's processing steps were these. Each sample was normalized by randomly selecting 1 million high-quality reads, each carrying a distinct molecular identifier. Reads with shared molecular identifiers were discarded instead of being binned into consensus sequences. MiTCR, with a Q25 quality threshold and the strictest error-elimination algorithm, was used for CDR3 identification, clonotype clustering and error correction. Lower-bound total TCR beta diversity was estimated with a nonparametric unseen species model using Euler transformation. The public reads were reprocessed in TCRdb via fastp at Q25 and MiXCR, keeping in-frame beta chains. Here each entry gathers all rows of one CDR3 protein and keeps the most common genes and DNA. The V and J calls and clone size are TCRdb's, not the authors'. The table for this sample lists around 870,000 distinct CDR3 sequences; 29% of them were counted only once. Together, the top ten hold roughly 17% of the sample.

The germline V gene supplies CDR1 MDHEN and CDR2 SYDVKM. The CDR3, cysteine through phenylalanine, is 16 amino acids long. The entry retains the CDR3 DNA only, 48 bases that are in frame from base 1. Systemically healthy Caucasian individuals from Russia, approximately 39 in total and aged about 6 to 90 years, were included as donors. Ten milliliters of peripheral blood were drawn from each donor into EDTA-treated Vacutainer tubes. Ficoll-Paque density-gradient centrifugation was used to isolate PBMCs, with at least 7 million per sample. Total RNA, at least 6 micrograms per sample, was extracted from PBMCs with Trizol reagent. Naive CD45RAhigh/CD27high T cell percentages were measured by flow cytometry on a PBMC aliquot from every donor. The research as a whole found: Compared with the aged group, the long-lived group had more naive CD4+ T cells, fewer expanded clones and increased TCR diversity, a pattern suggesting age selection. Observed TCR beta diversity per million T cells fell roughly linearly with age, and a significant reduction was already apparent by age approximately 40. Total diversity estimates from one million sequenced T cells were considered lower bounds and underestimates. Because donor CMV infection status was unknown, age-related changes in expanded clonotypes were potentially confounded. Conclusive comparison of naive and antigen-experienced compartments was prevented by the profiling of bulk unsorted PBMCs. There was a strong correlation between observed TCR beta diversity and the percentage of naive T cells measured by flow cytometry.

The TCR originated in a woman of 80 years or more in good health. The V gene is TRBV28 and the J gene is TRBJ1-1; the D gene identity is not certain. Input material: blood. The CDR3 in this case is CASSPRGGSSNAEAFF. The DNA sequence is TGTGCCAGCAGCCCTCGGGGTGGCAGCTCGAACGCTGAAGCTTTCTTT.